This is a list of T cell receptor beta chains from one sample in a study of blood T cell repertoires in COVID-19. Here immunoSEQ multiplex PCR was the method, and the copy in TCRdb shows in-frame clones only, minus some. This table has roughly 350,000 clones, 80% to 90% appearing once. Source material: peripheral blood. These TCRs come from a woman younger than 45 with COVID-19, enrolled during active disease. Each CDR3 is given with its conserved first and last residue. A D gene is named only where the DNA matches it firmly. The size of a clone is reported for some rows only, either as once, few or many, or as a class for expanded clones.

.	.	TRBJ1-1	TRBV5-1	TGCGCCAGCAGCTTGGAGGGGATAGAAGCTTTCTTT	CASSLEGIEAFF
TRBD1	.	TRBJ2-7	TRBV6-5	TGTGCCAGCAGCGTAACAGGGGGCGCGACCAACGAGCAGTACTTC	CASSVTGGATNEQYF
.	.	TRBJ2-2	TRBV5-1	TGCGCCAGCAGCTTGGTTGCGGGGGCTGGCACCGGGGAGCTGTTTTTT	CASSLVAGAGTGELFF
TRBD1	.	TRBJ2-5	TRBV19	TGTGCCAGTAGTAAGACAGGGTGGCAAGAGACCCAGTACTTC	CASSKTGWQETQYF
TRBD1	.	TRBJ2-7	TRBV6-5	TGTGCCAGCAGCCCCCTCCCAGGGGGCTACGAGCAGTACTTC	CASSPLPGGYEQYF
.	.	TRBJ1-1	TRBV4-1	TGCGCCAGCAGCCAAGCCGACCTTACGACAGACACTGAAGCTTTCTTT	CASSQADLTTDTEAFF
TRBD2	.	TRBJ2-7	TRBV7-2	TGTGCCAGCAGCTTACGGCTAGCGGGTGGCAACGAGCAGTACTTC	CASSLRLAGGNEQYF
TRBD1	.	TRBJ2-3	TRBV25-1	TGTGCCAGCAGCGACAGGGTAGATACGCAGTATTTT	CASSDRVDTQYF
.	.	TRBJ2-5	TRBV11-3	TGTGCCAGCAGCTATACACGGAGGGAGACCCAGTACTTC	CASSYTRRETQYF
TRBD2	.	TRBJ2-1	TRBV18	TGTGCCAGCTCAACTTGGACTAGCGGCCCCTACAATGAGCAGTTCTTC	CASSTWTSGPYNEQFF
TRBD2	.	TRBJ2-3	TRBV7-2	TGTGCCAGCAGCCTAGCGGCCACAGATACGCAGTATTTT	CASSLAATDTQYF
TRBD1	.	TRBJ1-5	TRBV7-2	TGTGCCAGCAGCTTACAGGGGGGCCCCAATCAGCCCCAGCATTTT	CASSLQGGPNQPQHF
TRBD2	.	TRBJ2-6	TRBV2	TGTGCCAGCAGTGAAGCGGGAGGGTCTGGGGCCAACGTCCTGACTTTC	CASSEAGGSGANVLTF
TRBD1	.	TRBJ2-5	TRBV9	TGTGCCAGCAGCGATCATGGACAGGGGAGGGAGACCCAGTACTTC	CASSDHGQGRETQYF
.	once	TRBJ1-1	TRBV27	TGTGCCAGCAGTTTATCGGGGCGTAATGAAGCTTTCTTT	CASSLSGRNEAFF
TRBD1	.	TRBJ2-3	TRBV2	TGTGCCAGCAGAGATAGACAGGGCTCTTTCACAGATACGCAGTATTTT	CASRDRQGSFTDTQYF
.	few	TRBJ2-7	TRBV2	TGTGCCAGCAGTGTGGTAGGGACTGCAAAGCAGTACTTC	CASSVVGTAKQYF
TRBD2	.	TRBJ2-1	TRBV6-2/TRBV6-3	TGTGCCAGCAGCCTCTCGGCGGGGGCCTACAATGAGCAGTTCTTC	CASSLSAGAYNEQFF
TRBD2	.	TRBJ2-1	TRBV6-1	TGTGCCAGCAGTGAGCCGGGACTAGCTCGGGGGAATGAGCAGTTCTTC	CASSEPGLARGNEQFF
TRBD2	.	TRBJ2-3	TRBV3-1/TRBV3-2	TGTGCCAGCAGCCAAGCGGTATGGACTAGCGACACAGATACGCAGTATTTT	CASSQAVWTSDTDTQYF
TRBD2	.	TRBJ2-5	TRBV24-1	TGTGCCACCAGTGACCCCGTGGGGGGGAGGGGAGAGACCCAGTACTTC	CATSDPVGGRGETQYF